This T cell receptor (beta chain) was retrieved from a study of CD8 T cells in Susac syndrome (dated by TCRdb to between 2018 and 2021). Broadly, across the study: Repertoire sequencing was used to test whether CD8+ T cell activation and differentiation in Susac syndrome was antigen driven. Clonality of the CD8+ T cell repertoire was compared between around 13 healthy donors, roughly 14 Susac syndrome patients and 15 multiple sclerosis patients.

RNA was extracted with the RNeasy kit and about 0.45 to 1 ug was reverse transcribed using random hexamers. The immunoSEQ multiplex PCR assay, covering 54 Vbeta and 13 Jbeta segments, was used to amplify TCR beta CDR3 regions. PCR amplification bias was corrected by using a synthetic template baseline for primer optimization and computational correction. The authors' analysis ran thus. Reads were annotated to V, D and J genes according to IMGT and were analyzed with immunoSEQ Analyzer, with only productive sequences retained. Clonality was computed as one minus Shannon entropy normalized by log2 of the number of productive unique sequences. For each patient and control, public and private clones were evaluated among the 100 most prevalent clones. Susac-specific clones were defined as absent from healthy and MS cohorts, about 1,100 published viral clones and other ImmuneACCESS disease sequences. TCRdb cleaned the public reads at Q25 with fastp, built clones with MiXCR and kept in-frame beta chains. For every CDR3 protein sequence, its rows merge into one entry that carries the most common genes and DNA. The V and J calls reflect TCRdb's pipeline rather than the authors' work. For this sample there are roughly 300,000 distinct CDR3 sequences; 70% to 90% appear just once. The ten largest clones take up over 0.09% of the sample.

Comments on this clonotype: Which antigen it targets is not known. Qualities for individual bases were not recorded, and no much larger clone is one base off.

Summary of the overall study and its limitations: The number of individuals in the TCR sequencing and HLA analysis was acknowledged as relatively small.

There are 14 amino acids in the CDR3, from cysteine to phenylalanine inclusive. The sequence is cut down to CDR3 DNA, 42 bases in frame from base 1. CDR1 and CDR2 are read off the germline V gene as SNHLY and FYNNEI. Trimming costs V 8 bases and J 0 bases, and their ends lie 13 bases apart. Peripheral blood CD8+ and CD4+ T cells from healthy donors, Susac syndrome patients and multiple sclerosis patients were profiled using high-throughput TCR beta sequencing. Multiple sclerosis controls were treatment-naive patients with stable or active relapsing-remitting disease fulfilling revised McDonald criteria. Bulk CD8+ and CD4+ T cells were purified by magnetic negative isolation, whereas CD8+ TEMRA cells were enriched by FACS. Blood was drawn into EDTA tubes, processed within 24 hours, and PBMCs were isolated by density gradient centrifugation. PBMCs intended for TCR sequencing were cryopreserved in liquid nitrogen and were subsequently thawed in a 37 degrees C water bath. The sorted or isolated CD4+, CD8+ and CD8+ TEMRA cells reached a purity of at least 90%.

The chain employs TRBV2 and TRBJ1-1; the D gene cannot be named for sure. Sequenced material: CD8+ T cells from PBMCs. This receptor was obtained from a human donor with multiple sclerosis. For the CDR3, the sequence is CASGWRDMNTEAFF. The nucleotides are TGTGCCAGCGGGTGGAGAGATATGAACACTGAAGCTTTCTTT.